Each of the 22 T cell receptor beta chains below was sequenced from the same sample in a study of T cells of healthy individuals. TCRdb processed the 5' RACE reads anew with MiXCR; each CDR3 protein has one entry. This table holds about 96,000 distinct CDR3 sequences, 15% to 20% found once. All receptors derive from a human donor in good health.

This clonotype showed up just a few times. The chain carries TRBV5-1 and TRBJ2-7; a weak D match, TRBD2 (6 bases). V lost 1 base to trimming and J lost 7 bases, with 21 bases between them. Germline V gives CDR1 SGHRS, CDR2 YFSETQ. The CDR3 covers 16 residues. The CDR3: CASSLFTSGGAGEQYF. Here the CDR3 DNA reads TGCGCCAGCAGCTTGTTTACATCCGGAGGGGCGGGGGAGCAGTACTTC.

This clonotype showed up many times. The chain employs TRBV2 and TRBJ1-6; D perhaps matches TRBD1 (5 bases). There are 11 residues in the CDR3. V lost 7 bases to trimming and J lost 8 bases, with 6 bases between them. CDR1 and CDR2 (germline): SNHLY, FYNNEI. The CDR3 region has the DNA TGTGCCAGCACGGGGGATTCACCCCTCCACTTT. This codes for CASTGDSPLHF.

The rearrangement uses TRBV27 and TRBJ2-2; 8 positions match TRBD2. Germline CDR1 and CDR2: MNHEY and SMNVEV (reference sequence). This CDR3 is built from 15 residues. V lost 4 bases and J lost 4; bases outside the gene matches: 5. CDR3 DNA sequence: TGTGCCAGCAGTTGGACTAGCTCGGCCACCGGGGAGCTGTTTTTT. Protein: CASSWTSSATGELFF.

This clonotype was seen a few times. The chain recombines TRBV4-2 with TRBJ2-2, with D perhaps matching TRBD1 (5 bases). Germline CDR1 reads LGHNA; CDR2 reads YNFKEQ. V was pared by 2 bases and J by 5 bases, with 9 bases between. The CDR3 spans 14 residues. In DNA, the CDR3 is TGTGCCAGCAGCCAACTAAGGGGTACCGGGGAGCTGTTTTTT. Protein sequence: CASSQLRGTGELFF.

This clonotype was counted at least ten times. The V gene is TRBV10-3, the J gene TRBJ1-1; D possibly corresponds to TRBD1 (5 bases). Germline V gives CDR1 ENHRY, CDR2 SYGVKD. The V end was cut by 8 bases, the J end by 3 bases, with 13 bases between. There are 13 residues in the CDR3. The CDR3, as DNA: TGTGCCATCGGGGGAGGGGCCGACACTGAAGCTTTCTTT. This sequence encodes CAIGGGADTEAFF.

Ten or more counts support this clonotype. The chain combines TRBV4-1 with TRBJ1-1; D gene uncertain. V shed 3 bases and J shed 2 bases, with 10 bases lying between them. CDR1 is MGHRA and CDR2 is YSYEKL in the germline V gene. CDR3 length: 14 residues. The CDR3 bases are TGCGCCAGCAGCCATGGCTTGTTCAACACTGAAGCTTTCTTT. Translation gives CASSHGLFNTEAFF.

This clonotype occurred a few times. The chain couples TRBV28 to TRBJ2-7; D uncertain. CDR1 is MDHEN and CDR2 is SYDVKM in the germline V gene. This CDR3 contains 13 residues. V gave up 4 bases and J gave up 0 bases, with 7 bases separating them. CDR3 loop: CASSSPASYEQYF. The CDR3, as DNA: TGTGCCAGCAGTTCCCCAGCCTCCTACGAGCAGTACTTC.

This chain uses TRBV29-1 with TRBJ2-5; D perhaps matches TRBD2 (5 bases). There are 14 residues in the CDR3. Trimming pared 3 bases from V and 5 bases from J, leaving 16 bases between. Germline CDR1 and CDR2: SQVTM and ANQGSEA. Here the CDR3 reads CSVEIGGLSETQYF. The CDR3 coding sequence is TGCAGCGTTGAGATCGGAGGACTGAGTGAGACCCAGTACTTC.

This clonotype was seen a handful of times. The chain combines TRBV7-9 with TRBJ1-3, with 7 bases lining up with TRBD1. The CDR3 has 15 residues. The V segment lost 5 bases and the J segment 3 bases; nucleotides outside the gene matches: 7. Germline assignment: CDR1 SEHNR and CDR2 FQNEAQ (reference sequence). The CDR3: CASSPKGQSGNTIYF. In DNA, the CDR3 is TGTGCCAGCAGCCCAAAGGGACAGAGTGGAAACACCATATATTTT.

The chain recombines TRBV12-3 or TRBV12-4 with TRBJ2-1; D is possibly TRBD2 (6 bases). V lost 4 bases to trimming and J lost 8 bases, with 21 bases between them. The CDR3 consists of 16 residues. CDR3 nucleotides: TGTGCCAGCAGTTCACTCGTACGGGAGTTAGGTTATGAGCAGTTCTTC. Its translation: CASSSLVRELGYEQFF.

This clonotype has ten or more counts. CDR3 sequence (DNA): TGTGCCAGCAGTGTGACTAGCGGAGGGGTCGGGGAGACCCAGTACTTC. Its translation is CASSVTSGGVGETQYF. The gene calls are TRBV6-1 and TRBJ2-5; 9 positions agree with TRBD2. V was clipped by 4 bases and J by 5 bases; unmatched bases: 11. The CDR3 contains 16 residues. Germline V gene sequence: CDR1 MNHNS, CDR2 SASEGT.

V usage is TRBV28 and J usage is TRBJ2-3; perhaps D is TRBD1 or TRBD2 (5 bases each). CDR1 and CDR2 from the germline V gene are MDHEN and SYDVKM. This CDR3 has 15 amino acids. V was pared by 4 bases and J by 4 bases, with 15 bases between. The CDR3: CASSSQVGGSDTQYF. As DNA, the CDR3 is TGTGCCAGCAGTTCCCAGGTTGGGGGTTCAGATACGCAGTATTTT.

This clonotype occurred once. V gene TRBV20-1 combines with J gene TRBJ2-1, with TRBD1 matching over 7 bases. Looked up from germline, CDR1 is DFQATT and CDR2 is SNEGSKA (reference sequence). After removal of 0 bases from V and 5 bases from J, the junction contained 4 bases not matched to a gene. The CDR3 sequence is 14 residues long. CDR3 protein: CSARDGTGDNEQFF. In nucleotides, the CDR3 is TGCAGTGCTAGAGATGGAACAGGGGACAATGAGCAGTTCTTC.

This clonotype was counted only a few times. This rearrangement joins TRBV12-3 or TRBV12-4 to TRBJ2-3, with 7 bases lining up with TRBD2. With V trimmed by 8 bases and J by 4 bases, 6 bases remained unmatched. The CDR3 sequence is 13 residues long. The CDR3 loop is CASGGELSDTQYF. As DNA, the CDR3 is TGTGCCAGCGGGGGGGAGTTATCAGATACGCAGTATTTT.

This clonotype has a handful of counts. The chain combines TRBV9 with TRBJ2-3, with 7 bases identical to TRBD2. The CDR3 totals 14 residues. V lost 4 bases to trimming and J lost 4 bases; unmatched junction nucleotides: 6. Germline V gene lookup returns CDR1 SGDLS and CDR2 YYNGEE. The CDR3 DNA reads TGTGCCAGCAGCCCTAGACTAGCAGCAGATACGCAGTATTTT. It codes for CASSPRLAADTQYF.

This clonotype came up many times. Germline is not matched at one junction end, which may reflect a read error. V usage is TRBV7-7 and J usage is TRBJ2-7, with D tentatively TRBD1 (6 bases). The CDR3 runs to 14 residues. Germline CDR1 is SSHAT and CDR2 is FNYEAQ (reference sequence). Here the CDR3 DNA reads TGTGCTAGCAGCCCCTGGGCAGGGGCCTACGAGCAGTACTTC. This codes for CASSPWAGAYEQYF.

J is TRBJ2-3 and V is TRBV12-5; maybe TRBD2 (5 bases). This CDR3 has 22 amino acids. CDR1 and CDR2 from the germline V gene are LGHNT and FRNRAP. Trimming left V 0 bases short and J 1 base short, with 29 bases between. CDR3 DNA: TGTGCTAGTGGTTTGGTACGGTTCCCTTACAGAAGGCCAACCGGGGGCACAGATACGCAGTATTTT. This sequence encodes CASGLVRFPYRRPTGGTDTQYF.

This clonotype showed up just a few times. J is TRBJ2-7 and V is TRBV11-2; D gene uncertain. The CDR3 contains 12 residues. CDR1 is SGHAT, CDR2 FQNNGV, per germline. V dropped 5 bases and J dropped 4 bases, with 9 bases sitting between them. CDR3 coding DNA: TGTGCCAGCAGCCCCCCAGCGTACGAGCAGTACTTC. As protein: CASSPPAYEQYF.

The gene calls are TRBV7-9 and TRBJ2-1; TRBD1 agrees at 7 bases. The CDR3 extends over 14 amino acids. CDR1 and CDR2 (germline): SEHNR, FQNEAQ (reference sequence). V lost 5 bases to trimming and J lost 2 bases; unmatched junction nucleotides: 3. CDR3 DNA: TGTGCCAGCAGCCGGGACAGCGCCTACAATGAGCAGTTCTTC. Translated, it gives CASSRDSAYNEQFF.

The V and J genes are TRBV28 and TRBJ1-5; unclear D gene. Per germline, CDR1 MDHEN and CDR2 SYDVKM. CDR3 size: 13 residues. The V end lost 4 bases, the J end lost 4 bases, and 8 bases lay between the germline ends. Written as DNA, the CDR3 is TGTGCCAGCAGTTCAGTCCGAAATCAGCCCCAGCATTTT. Translated: CASSSVRNQPQHF.

Note on this clonotype: This may arise from a read error, as a much more abundant clone is one base away. CDR3 DNA sequence: TGTGCCAGCAGCCGGGGGGGACTCAATGGGGAGTCCCAGTACTTC. It codes for CASSRGGLNGESQYF. V gene TRBV5-5 combines with J gene TRBJ2-5, with TRBD2 matching over 8 bases. V trimming: 4 bases; J trimming: 9 bases; junction bases outside the gene matches: 14. CDR1 is SGHKS and CDR2 is YYEKEE in the germline V gene (reference sequence). The CDR3 is 15 amino acids. Full variable domain (outside the CDR3, taken from reference TRBV5-5 and TRBJ2-5): DAGVTQSPTHLIKTRGQQVTLRCSPISGHKSVSWYQQVLGQGPQFIFQYYEKEERGRGNFPDRFSARQFPNYSSELNVNALLLGDSALYLCASSRGGLNGESQYFGPGTRLLVL.

This clonotype showed up just a few times. The chain carries TRBV20-1 and TRBJ2-7; D is perhaps TRBD1 or TRBD2 (5 bases each). The V gene's germline CDR1 is DFQATT and CDR2 SNEGSKA (reference sequence). The CDR3 is 12 amino acids. CDR3 sequence reads: CSPRDRAYEQYF. The CDR3 DNA reads as TGCAGCCCCCGGGACCGAGCCTACGAGCAGTACTTC.